The clone carrying this T cell receptor (beta chain) has a handful of counts. What it binds is unknown. This specimen comes from a study of regulatory T cells in long-lasting Graves disease. Study results and limitations: Favored gene segments in persistent disease were TRBV28, TRBJ1-2 and TRBJ2-5. Analysis covered peripheral blood alone, not thyroid tissue.

Germline V gene lookup returns CDR1 GTSNPN and CDR2 SVGIG (reference sequence). This CDR3 comprises 15 residues. The TCR beta library used iRepertoire HTBI primers with Arm-PCR amplification of CDR3. MiXCR was run by TCRdb on the multiplex PCR reads, yielding one entry per CDR3 protein. This sample yields about 430,000 distinct CDR3 sequences, of which 15% are seen a single time; about 8.2% belongs to the top ten. Specified time point: newly diagnosed GD, antithyroid drugs for less than 3 months. PBMC RNA served as the TCR library source. A further study also used this sample, focusing on T cells in Graves' hyperthyroidism and ophthalmopathy. That publication notes: On the basis of clinical symptoms, serum thyroxine and TRAb, thyroid ultrasound and orbital computed tomography, diagnoses were made. The HTBI set primed first-round TCR CDR3 RT-PCR.

The sequence came from a middle-aged woman with Graves disease. The sample in question was peripheral blood mononuclear cells (PBMCs), obtained at new diagnosis, from a patient treated with antithyroid drugs. The chain recombines TRBV30 with TRBJ2-3, with a possible D match to TRBD2 (5 bases). The J call could be wrong; TRBJ2-7 is a better fit for the DNA end. The CDR3 DNA is TGTGCCTGGAGGCACGGACTTCCCAGCTCCTACGAGCAGTACTTC. It codes for CAWRHGLPSSYEQYF.